These 16 T cell receptor beta chains were all obtained from the same sample, sequenced in a study of blood T cell repertoires in COVID-19. The assay was immunoSEQ multiplex PCR, and TCRdb's table has in-frame clones only and misses some. This sample has 100,000 or so clones, with 75% to 85% found just once. The sequenced material came from peripheral blood. The source of these receptors is a woman in her 70s with acute or convalescent COVID-19.

The chain has TRBV27 and TRBJ1-5, with D possibly TRBD1 on 5 matching bases. This CDR3 contains 15 residues. V was pared by 3 bases and J by 0 bases, with 9 bases between. CDR1 and CDR2 (germline): MNHEY, SMNVEV (reference sequence). The CDR3 loop reads CASSFGGYSNQPQHF. The CDR3 DNA is TGTGCCAGCAGTTTCGGGGGATATAGCAATCAGCCCCAGCATTTT.

V usage is TRBV4-3 and J usage is TRBJ2-1, with unresolved D. Trimming shortened V by 2 bases and J by 0 bases, and 20 bases separated the two germline ends. Germline CDR1 reads LGHNA; CDR2 reads YSLEER. The CDR3 spans 19 residues. CDR3 sequence reads: CASSQFHPGRLSSYNEQFF. CDR3 nucleotides: TGCGCCAGCAGCCAATTCCACCCTGGGCGATTGAGCTCCTACAATGAGCAGTTCTTC.

The chain couples TRBV15 to TRBJ2-5; D is ambiguous. V lost 7 bases and J lost 0, with 12 bases in between. CDR1 and CDR2 (germline): LNHNV, YYDKDF (reference sequence). This CDR3 has 14 residues. DNA for the CDR3: TGTGCCACCAACTCCGGTGGTTACCAAGAGACCCAGTACTTC. This gives the protein CATNSGGYQETQYF.

The chain combines TRBV7-2 with TRBJ2-1; a possible D gene is TRBD1 (6 bases). The CDR3 sequence is 15 residues long. Germline V gene sequence: CDR1 SGHTA, CDR2 FQGNSA. Trimming removed 0 bases from V and 6 bases from J, with 12 bases in between. The CDR3 sequence is CASSLAITGSNEQFF. DNA for the CDR3: TGTGCCAGCAGCTTAGCGATTACAGGGTCCAATGAGCAGTTCTTC. Variable domain in full (rest from reference TRBV7-2 and TRBJ2-1): GAGVSQSPSNKVTEKGKDVELRCDPISGHTALYWYRQSLGQGLEFLIYFQGNSAPDKSGLPSDRFSAERTGGSVSTLTIQRTQQEDSAVYLCASSLAITGSNEQFFGPGTRLTVL.

The genes are TRBV6-5 and TRBJ2-7; possibly TRBD2 for D (7 bases). The CDR3 sequence is 14 residues long. The V end lost 7 bases, the J end lost 7 bases, and 20 bases lay between the germline ends. Germline lookup yields CDR1 MNHEY and CDR2 SVGAGI. The chain's CDR3 is CASTSGGGLLEQYF. The CDR3 nucleotides read TGTGCCAGCACGTCGGGCGGGGGCCTACTGGAGCAGTACTTC.

This clone was picked up a small number of times. The chain employs TRBV28 and TRBJ1-4, with D maybe TRBD1 (6 bases). The V and J ends lost 6 bases and 7 bases respectively, with 15 bases between them. Germline assignment: CDR1 MDHEN and CDR2 SYDVKM. The CDR3 consists of 14 residues. In DNA, the CDR3 is TGTGCCAGCAGCGACCCATCCAGGGGTGAAAAACTGTTTTTT. Its translation: CASSDPSRGEKLFF.

The V call is TRBV5-1, the J call TRBJ2-7, with unresolved D. The CDR3 sequence is 15 residues long. Germline loops: CDR1 SGHRS, CDR2 YFSETQ. Trimming pared 0 bases from V and 0 bases from J, leaving 10 bases between. CDR3 loop: CASSLDDPSSYEQYF. The CDR3 DNA follows: TGCGCCAGCAGCTTGGACGATCCGAGCTCCTACGAGCAGTACTTC.

This clone was seen once. The genes are TRBV3-1 (or the pseudogene TRBV3-2) and TRBJ2-7; D unclear. This CDR3 comprises 11 residues. Germline-derived CDR1 and CDR2 are LGHDT and YNNKEL (reference sequence). CDR3: CPHLSAYEQYF. In DNA, the CDR3 is TGTCCACACCTTTCCGCCTACGAGCAGTACTTC.

The rearrangement links TRBV21-1 to TRBJ2-1; the D call of TRBD1 is as the table states it, not checked on the DNA. TRBV21-1 is listed as a pseudogene. The CDR3 runs to 18 residues. The CDR3: CASSKAGDPDRGYNEQFF. The DNA for the CDR3 is TGTGCCAGCAGCAAAGCGGGGGACCCGGACAGGGGTTACAATGAGCAGTTCTTC.

This chain uses TRBV6-2 or TRBV6-3 with TRBJ2-1, with 12 nucleotides matching TRBD2. CDR1 is MNHEY and CDR2 is SVGEGT in the germline V gene. This CDR3 comprises 17 residues. V was pared by 5 bases and J by 10 bases, with 15 bases of the junction left unmatched. CDR3 coding DNA: TGTGCCAGCAGTCTCTCAACCTTGACTAGCGGGAGTGGGGAGCAGTTCTTC. Protein product: CASSLSTLTSGSGEQFF.

This clone was observed a few times. This rearrangement joins TRBV21-1 to TRBJ2-4; the DNA was not used to check the table's D call, TRBD2. TRBV21-1 is noted as a pseudogene. The CDR3 covers 17 residues. CDR3 bases: TGTGCCAGCAGCAATGGGCGGGCACGACTAGCCAAAAACATTCAGTACTTC. Its translation: CASSNGRARLAKNIQYF.

This sequence joins TRBV6-2 or TRBV6-3 and TRBJ2-1; 11 positions agree with TRBD2. V trimming: 2 bases; J trimming: 8 bases; junction bases outside the gene matches: 5. The length of the CDR3 is 15 residues. Germline lookup yields CDR1 MNHEY and CDR2 SVGEGT. This CDR3 reads CASSYTSGSRYEQFF. For the CDR3, the DNA is TGTGCCAGCAGTTACACTAGCGGGAGCAGGTATGAGCAGTTCTTC.

The chain joins TRBV2 to TRBJ2-3; the match to TRBD2 covers 15 bases. Per the germline V gene, CDR1 is SNHLY and CDR2 is FYNNEI. The junction had 6 bases not matched to a gene; V was cut back by 2 bases and J by 3 bases. The CDR3 is 18 residues long. The CDR3, as DNA: TGTGCCAGCAGTGAATGGACTAGCGGGAGGGCCGGAACAGATACGCAGTATTTT. It specifies CASSEWTSGRAGTDTQYF.

The chain uses TRBV6-2 or TRBV6-3 and TRBJ1-1; D perhaps matches TRBD1 (5 bases). The CDR3 is 14 amino acids. Trimming removed 6 bases at V and 4 bases at J, with 15 bases between. Germline values: CDR1 MNHEY, CDR2 SVGEGT. Here the CDR3 DNA reads TGTGCCAGCAGCCATTCTCGGGGGACCACTGAAGCTTTCTTT. Translated: CASSHSRGTTEAFF.

V and J are TRBV6-2 or TRBV6-3 and TRBJ2-1, with 12 bases aligning to TRBD2. The germline V gene has CDR1 MNHEY and CDR2 SVGEGT. With 0 bases clipped from V and 8 bases from J, the junction kept 11 bases outside the gene matches. The CDR3 loop spans 18 amino acids. This CDR3 is CASSYSYGLAGMADEQFF. Written as DNA, the CDR3 is TGTGCCAGCAGTTACTCCTACGGACTAGCGGGAATGGCGGATGAGCAGTTCTTC.

Comment on this clone: The same CDR3 is also encoded by other DNA sequences in this sample. This chain joins TRBV6-5 and TRBJ1-1, with unresolved D. V dropped 0 bases and J dropped 3 bases, with 5 bases sitting between them. Germline assignment: CDR1 MNHEY and CDR2 SVGAGI. The CDR3 runs 13 residues. For the CDR3, the DNA is TGTGCCAGCAGTTACTCGGCCGACACTGAAGCTTTCTTT. It yields the protein CASSYSADTEAFF.